These 22 T cell receptor beta chains came from one sample sequenced in a study of blood T cells in healthy people across ages. Next came a second PCR, run for about 6 to 12 cycles, which used a sample-barcoded 5' primer along with a J-beta primer mix. TCRdb redid the calling of the 5' RACE reads with MiXCR, one entry per CDR3 protein. The sample has 1.5 million or so distinct CDR3 sequences, approximately 43% seen once. The specimen sequenced was blood. The receptor set was obtained from a woman aged 18-29 years in good health.

The genes are TRBV2 and TRBJ1-1, with TRBD1 as a possible D gene (5 bases). The CDR3 runs 14 residues. Looked up from germline, CDR1 is SNHLY and CDR2 is FYNNEI. V was trimmed by 1 base and J by 4 bases, leaving 10 bases between them. CDR3 sequence: CASSEVGGGTEAFF. In nucleotides, the CDR3 is TGTGCCAGCAGTGAAGTGGGCGGGGGCACTGAAGCTTTCTTT.

The chain combines TRBV7-2 with TRBJ1-2; D is perhaps TRBD1 (5 bases). This CDR3 is 12 amino acids long. Germline V gene sequence: CDR1 SGHTA, CDR2 FQGNSA. Trimming removed 5 bases from V and 8 bases from J, with 12 bases in between. CDR3 protein: CASSDRDGGYTF. The CDR3, as DNA: TGTGCCAGCAGCGACCGGGACGGCGGCTACACCTTC.

The chain employs TRBV2 and TRBJ2-5; D possibly corresponds to TRBD1 (5 bases). The germline V and J ends were trimmed by 11 bases and 0 bases, with 13 bases remaining between them. The CDR3 has 13 residues. Germline V gene lookup returns CDR1 SNHLY and CDR2 FYNNEI. The CDR3, as DNA: TGTGCCCAAGCCAGGGCGTACCAAGAGACCCAGTACTTC. Its translation is CAQARAYQETQYF. Using reference TRBV2 and TRBJ2-5 for the parts outside the CDR3, the full variable domain is EPEVTQTPSHQVTQMGQEVILRCVPISNHLYFYWYRQILGQKVEFLVSFYNNEISEKSEIFDDQFSVERPDGSNFTLKIRSTKLEDSAMYFCAQARAYQETQYFGPGTRLLVL.

The chain has TRBV6-1 and TRBJ2-4, with D unresolved. Trimming took 6 bases from V and 2 from J, leaving 11 bases between them. The germline V gene has CDR1 MNHNS and CDR2 SASEGT. The CDR3 has 14 residues. The CDR3 DNA sequence: TGTGCCAGCAGCCCCGTGCGCCCCAAAAACATTCAGTACTTC. Translating it yields CASSPVRPKNIQYF.

This clonotype has only a few counts. The V and J genes are TRBV9 and TRBJ1-2; 9 bases match TRBD1. Trimming cost V 0 bases and J 5 bases; bases outside gene matches: 2. CDR3 length equals 14 residues. The germline gives CDR1 SGDLS, CDR2 YYNGEE. Here the CDR3 reads CASSVEDRGYGYTF. In DNA form, the CDR3 reads TGTGCCAGCAGCGTAGAGGACAGGGGATATGGCTACACCTTC.

This clonotype was seen a handful of times. V is TRBV6-6 and J is TRBJ1-5; D is undetermined. CDR3 length: 13 amino acids. The V gene lost 8 bases and the J gene lost 0 bases, with 8 bases spanning the gap. Germline V CDR1 and CDR2: MNHNY, SVGAGI (reference sequence). The CDR3 nucleotides are TGTGCCAGCGTTGGCTATAGCAATCAGCCCCAGCATTTT. This gives the protein CASVGYSNQPQHF.

The V and J genes are TRBV28 and TRBJ1-2; 9 bases agree with TRBD1. The J segment lost 7 bases and the V segment lost 10 bases, leaving 4 bases of the junction unmatched. This CDR3 has 11 amino acids. CDR1 MDHEN and CDR2 SYDVKM come from the germline V gene. DNA for the CDR3: TGTGCCACCCGACAGGGGGTTGGCTACACCTTC. Protein sequence: CATRQGVGYTF.

The CDR3 is CSAPQGAGGYEQFF. In DNA form, the CDR3 reads TGCAGCGCTCCTCAGGGTGCTGGGGGGTATGAGCAGTTCTTC. The rearrangement uses TRBV29-1 and TRBJ2-1; a possible D gene is TRBD2 (6 bases). The germline gives CDR1 SQVTM, CDR2 ANQGSEA. The ends were cut back, 7 bases at V and 8 bases at J, with 21 bases in the middle. This CDR3 comprises 14 residues.

The rearrangement links TRBV28 to TRBJ2-5; 8 positions agree with TRBD2. CDR3 length equals 15 residues. V gave up 3 bases and J gave up 5 bases; unmatched junction bases: 8. The V gene's germline CDR1 is MDHEN and CDR2 SYDVKM. The CDR3 region is CASSLTSGSLETQYF. CDR3 nucleotide sequence: TGTGCCAGCAGTTTGACCAGCGGGAGTCTGGAGACCCAGTACTTC.

The chain carries TRBV7-2 and TRBJ2-7; no clear D gene. V lost 1 base to trimming and J lost 5 bases, with 12 bases between them. CDR3 length equals 14 residues. Germline V gene data show CDR1 as SGHTA and CDR2 as FQGNSA. CDR3 region: CASSLGVGINEQYF. DNA for the CDR3: TGTGCCAGCAGCTTAGGGGTGGGAATCAACGAGCAGTACTTC.

The chain has TRBV27 and TRBJ1-2, with 7 bases that match TRBD1. CDR3 length equals 16 residues. Germline V CDR1 and CDR2: MNHEY, SMNVEV (reference sequence). J gave up 4 bases and V 0 bases, and 8 bases lay outside the gene matches. The CDR3 sequence is CASSLSKGALTYGYTF. The CDR3 DNA reads as TGTGCCAGCAGTTTATCGAAGGGGGCGTTAACCTATGGCTACACCTTC.

The rearrangement uses TRBV6-1 and TRBJ1-5; D uncertain. There are 12 residues in the CDR3. Germline CDR1 reads MNHNS; CDR2 reads SASEGT. The CDR3 is CAGRNSGQPQHF. In DNA, the CDR3 is TGTGCTGGCCGGAACAGTGGCCAGCCCCAGCATTTT.

This clonotype appeared once. The chain is built from TRBV30 and TRBJ2-1; perhaps TRBD2 as D (5 bases). CDR1 is GTSNPN and CDR2 is SVGIG in the germline V gene (reference sequence). CDR3 length: 12 residues. Trimming took 4 bases from V and 7 from J, leaving 11 bases between them. The CDR3 sequence is CAWIDQRNEQFF. CDR3 nucleotide sequence: TGTGCCTGGATTGACCAGCGGAATGAGCAGTTCTTC.

As for this clonotype: A read error is possible here, since a much larger clone lies one base away. The CDR3: CASSRGWAIPQFF. The CDR3 coding sequence is TGCGCCAGCAGCCGAGGATGGGCTATTCCCCAGTTCTTC. The chain links TRBV4-3 to TRBJ2-1, with D uncertain. Germline V gene data show CDR1 as LGHNA and CDR2 as YSLEER. This CDR3 is built from 13 residues. V dropped 4 bases and J dropped 13 bases, with 17 bases sitting between them.

This chain links TRBV2 with TRBJ2-7, with 8 nucleotides matching TRBD1. The CDR3 has 14 amino acids. V lost 6 bases and J lost 4; bases outside the gene matches: 8. Germline V gene data show CDR1 as SNHLY and CDR2 as FYNNEI. The CDR3 region is CASRERRGPYEQYF. The CDR3, as DNA: TGTGCCAGCAGGGAGCGCAGGGGGCCATACGAGCAGTACTTC.

The chain couples TRBV9 to TRBJ1-1; 9 bases are shared with TRBD1. Unmatched junction bases numbered 6, after V lost 0 bases and J lost 3 bases. The V gene's germline CDR1 is SGDLS and CDR2 YYNGEE. There are 16 residues in the CDR3. Here the CDR3 DNA reads TGTGCCAGCAGCGTAGCGACAGGGGGTCCGGACACTGAAGCTTTCTTT. Protein sequence: CASSVATGGPDTEAFF.

The rearrangement uses TRBV6-1 and TRBJ2-7; 7 bases match TRBD1. With V trimmed by 4 bases and J by 2 bases, 5 bases remained unmatched. This CDR3 region has 14 residues. Germline V CDR1 and CDR2: MNHNS, SASEGT. CDR3 nucleotides: TGTGCCAGCAGTGTCAACAGGGGAACCTACGAGCAGTACTTC. It yields the protein CASSVNRGTYEQYF.

This clonotype was picked up a small number of times. The rearrangement joins TRBV4-3 to TRBJ2-3; D not certain. Germline V CDR1 and CDR2: LGHNA, YSLEER. The CDR3 loop spans 16 amino acids. V gave up 1 base and J gave up 1 base, with 12 bases separating them. This CDR3 is CASSQGAWVRTDTQYF. The CDR3 DNA is TGCGCCAGCAGCCAAGGGGCTTGGGTGCGCACAGATACGCAGTATTTT.

V and J are TRBV9 and TRBJ1-4; D gene uncertain. The CDR3 runs 15 residues. The germline V gene encodes CDR1 SGDLS and CDR2 YYNGEE. Trimming removed 0 bases from V and 2 bases from J, with 8 bases in between. Here the CDR3 reads CASSVDPGTNEKLFF. CDR3 in DNA: TGTGCCAGCAGCGTAGATCCGGGGACTAATGAAAAACTGTTTTTT.

The genes are TRBV6-5 and TRBJ1-1; D unclear. This CDR3 has 13 amino acids. Germline CDR1 reads MNHEY; CDR2 reads SVGAGI. V was cut by 5 bases and J by 4 bases, with 11 bases left in between. As DNA, the CDR3 is TGTGCCAGCAGTGGGCAGTCGGCCACTGAAGCTTTCTTT. As protein: CASSGQSATEAFF.

This clonotype was seen only a few times. At one end, the junction sequence differs from germline, possibly due to a read error. The CDR3 here is CDSSYQTDRGIQYF. The CDR3 DNA follows: TGTGACAGCAGTTACCAAACAGACAGGGGCATTCAGTACTTC. V is TRBV6-5 and J is TRBJ2-4; 8 nucleotides match TRBD1. Germline V gene sequence: CDR1 MNHEY, CDR2 SVGAGI. The CDR3 runs 14 residues.

This rearrangement joins TRBV7-2 to TRBJ2-2, with 7 bases fitting TRBD2. The V gene end was trimmed by 7 bases and the J gene end by 1 base; junction bases not matched to a gene: 3. The CDR3 consists of 14 residues. Germline CDR1 is SGHTA and CDR2 is FQGNSA. In nucleotides, the CDR3 is TGTGCCAGCACAAGGACTAGGAACACCGGGGAGCTGTTTTTT. Its protein product is CASTRTRNTGELFF.